The sequence of this T cell receptor (beta chain) was determined in a study of shared clonotypes between healthy human individuals. Study in general: The study drew on a couple of women and a few men aged 18 to 49 as donors. CD4 naive and memory got three plates each, CD8 naive two, CD8 memory one. Study-wide points: Naive subsets typically showed greater estimated richness than memory subsets. Since donors were few, the genetic and exposure-history diversity represented was limited.

Positively selected for CCR7, the CD45RO-negative cells used as naive CD8 cells excluded terminally differentiated effector memory CD45RA+ cells. Concerning this clone itself: Its antigen is undetermined.

TCRdb keeps only in-frame clones here, not all; method: immunoSEQ multiplex PCR. Of 700,000 to 950,000 clones detected, approximately 97% appear once; the ten largest clones hold over 0.2%. This TCR came from a man aged 25-40 years in good health. The specimen sequenced was naive CD8+ T cells sorted from blood.

CDR3 region: CASSPQLASLYNEQFF. DNA of the CDR3: TGTGCCAGCAGTCCCCAACTAGCGTCCTTATACAATGAGCAGTTCTTC. The chain recombines TRBV27 with TRBJ2-1; 7 nucleotides agree with TRBD2. The CDR3 sequence is 16 residues long. The J segment lost 4 bases and the V segment lost 5 bases, leaving 11 bases of the junction unmatched. CDR1 and CDR2 from the germline V gene are MNHEY and SMNVEV (reference sequence).